Listed below are T cell receptor beta chains from one sample, sequenced in a study of T-cell memory formation after mild COVID-19. TCRdb redid the calling of the 5' RACE reads with MiXCR, one entry per CDR3 protein. The sample holds 400,000 or so distinct CDR3 sequences, roughly 20% seen once. Sample: PBMCs or a T cell subset sorted from them (not recorded which). All receptors derive from an adult woman who had mild COVID-19 (a few samples of this study predate the infection). Cell type and time point are not known. CDR3s include the opening cysteine and the closing phenylalanine or tryptophan. The D gene is left open where the match is weak. Some rows mark clone size as missing; the rest say once, few, many or name a class of expanded clone.

j_gene,abundance,v_gene,d_gene,CDR3nt,CDR3aa
TRBJ2-7,many,TRBV25-1,-,TGTGCCAGCAGTGCCCCCGGGGAGGAGCAGTACTTC,CASSAPGEEQYF
TRBJ2-1,-,TRBV7-2,TRBD2,TGTGCCAGCAGCTTAGATAGCGGGGGGACCTACAATGAGCAGTTCTTC,CASSLDSGGTYNEQFF
TRBJ2-4,few,TRBV5-6,TRBD1,TGTGCCAGCAGCTTGGACATAGGGACAGTCCCCGCCCTAGCCAAAAACATTCAGTACTTC,CASSLDIGTVPALAKNIQYF
TRBJ1-2,few,TRBV7-9,-,TGTGCCAGCAGCTTGACCGGGACCAACGATGGCTACACCTTC,CASSLTGTNDGYTF
TRBJ2-5,-,TRBV29-1,-,TGCAGCGCAATGACGGTGTACCAAGAGACCCAGTACTTC,CSAMTVYQETQYF
TRBJ2-1,-,TRBV10-3,-,TGTGCCATCAGTGGCCCCGCTCAGGGTGAGCAGTTCTTC,CAISGPAQGEQFF
TRBJ2-1,-,TRBV2,-,TGTGCCAGCAGTGAAAGCGAGGGTGAGCAGTTCTTC,CASSESEGEQFF
TRBJ2-7,few,TRBV27,-,TGTGCCAGCAGTTCGAAGGGCTATTCCTACGAGCAGTACTTC,CASSSKGYSYEQYF
TRBJ2-5,-,TRBV11-2,TRBD1,TGTGCCAGCAGCTTAGGAGTGCGACAGGGGGTCAGGGAGACCCAGTACTTC,CASSLGVRQGVRETQYF
TRBJ1-2,few,TRBV29-1,TRBD1,TGCAGCGTGAGCGGGGGCCGGGACAGGGGTTTGTATGGCTACACCTTC,CSVSGGRDRGLYGYTF
TRBJ2-3,many,TRBV5-1,-,TGCGCCAGCAGCGACGGTTGGACCCCAGATACGCAGTATTTT,CASSDGWTPDTQYF
TRBJ1-2,-,TRBV4-1,TRBD1,TGCGCCAGCAGCCGAGAACCGGGACAGAGTAAATATGGCTACACCTTC,CASSREPGQSKYGYTF
TRBJ2-5,few,TRBV15,TRBD1,TGTGCCACCAGCAACCGGGACAGGTTGCAAGAGACCCAGTACTTC,CATSNRDRLQETQYF
TRBJ2-5,-,TRBV7-2,-,TGTGCCAGCAGCCTCAGTGGACTAGGGGGAGAGACCCAGTACTTC,CASSLSGLGGETQYF
TRBJ2-5,-,TRBV5-4,TRBD2,TGTGCCAGCAGGCTAGCGGGGGGAGGGACCCCCTACTTGTTC,CASRLAGGGTPYLF
TRBJ2-6,-,TRBV25-1,-,TGTGCCAGCAGTGGACAGGAAAGTGCTGGGGCCAACGTCCTGACTTTC,CASSGQESAGANVLTF
TRBJ1-1,many,TRBV7-3,-,TGTGCCAGCAGCTTAGAGAGGAACACTGAAGCTTTCTTT,CASSLERNTEAFF
TRBJ1-2,-,TRBV19,-,TGTGCCAGTATGGGACGAGAGGGCTACACCTTC,CASMGREGYTF
TRBJ2-7,-,TRBV11-3,TRBD2,TGTGCCAGCAGCTTTGGACTAGCGGGAGATAAGTACGAGCAGTACTTC,CASSFGLAGDKYEQYF
TRBJ2-4,few,TRBV20-1,-,TGCAGTGCATCCGGAGGAGTTAACATTCAGTACTTC,CSASGGVNIQYF
TRBJ1-1,-,TRBV11-2,-,TGTGCCAGCAGCTTGGAGCAAGTTTCGAGGGTGGAAGCTTTCTTT,CASSLEQVSRVEAFF
TRBJ2-5,-,TRBV20-1,-,TGCAGTGCTAGGCCCCACTGGGAAGAGACCCAGTACTTC,CSARPHWEETQYF